The T cell receptor (beta chain) described here comes from a study of blood T cell repertoires in COVID-19. Across the whole study: The samples span acute and convalescent COVID-19 from the United States, Italy and Spain. PBMCs, B-cell-depleted T cells, or T cells were the source of the cDNA or gDNA that made up the material.

Germline CDR1 reads LNHDA; CDR2 reads SQIVND (reference sequence). The CDR3 spans 13 residues. After removal of 5 bases from V and 5 bases from J, the junction contained 6 bases not matched to a gene. Original processing methods: Amplification with reference gene primers provided the estimates of nucleated cell counts. Repertoires were generated with immunoSEQ multiplex PCR, while TCRdb's copy carries only in-frame clones and drops some. The DNA was the basis for D and trimming; V, J and clone size are from that table. The sample has 250,000 or so clones, about four fifths seen once; the top ten hold approximately 3.5%.

The genes are TRBV19 and TRBJ2-7, with TRBD1 matching over 7 bases. Sequenced input: peripheral blood. The sequence came from a woman aged 18-29 years with acute or convalescent COVID-19. CDR3 sequence (DNA): TGTGCCAGTAGTGTGACAGGGCGGAACGAGCAGTACTTC. The encoded protein is CASSVTGRNEQYF.